This passage covers 23 T cell receptor beta chains from one sample sequenced in a study of neurological immune-mediated disorders. As for time point: longitudinal time-point 1 (baseline). Each CDR3 protein gets one entry after TCRdb re-called the 5' RACE reads with MiXCR. The sample includes about 71,000 distinct CDR3 sequences, approximately 10% of them seen just once. The sequencing sample was made of PBMCs. The receptors stem from a man younger than 45 in good health.

CDR3 loop: CASSKDRGHNEQFF. CDR3 coding DNA: TGTGCCAGCAGCAAAGACAGGGGGCACAATGAGCAGTTCTTC. This chain uses TRBV21-1 with TRBJ2-1; the listed D gene, TRBD1, was not tested against the DNA. TRBV21-1 represents a pseudogene. This CDR3 has 14 amino acids.

This clonotype was recorded many times. The chain has TRBV19 and TRBJ1-5, with 7 bases lining up with TRBD1. The CDR3 contains 15 residues. Germline CDR1 reads LNHDA; CDR2 reads SQIVND (reference sequence). J lost 1 base, V lost 8 bases, and 8 bases had no gene match. Written as DNA, the CDR3 is TGTGCCAGTTCGGGGGTGACAGGGAGCAATCAGCCCCAGCATTTT. It translates to CASSGVTGSNQPQHF.

This clonotype was detected ten times or more. The chain recombines TRBV28 with TRBJ2-6; 11 nucleotides agree with TRBD1. The ends lost 7 bases at V and 2 bases at J; junction bases unmatched: 7. Germline CDR1 is MDHEN and CDR2 is SYDVKM. This CDR3 has 17 amino acids. CDR3 residues: CASITGTGGAGANVLTF. The CDR3 region has the DNA TGTGCCAGCATTACCGGGACAGGGGGGGCTGGGGCCAACGTCCTGACTTTC. The complete variable domain, with remaining parts taken from reference TRBV28 and TRBJ2-6, reads DVKVTQSSRYLVKRTGEKVFLECVQDMDHENMFWYRQDPGLGLRLIYFSYDVKMKEKGDIPEGYSVSREKKERFSLILESASTNQTSMYLCASITGTGGAGANVLTFGAGSRLTVL.

In its sample, this clonotype was seen many times. This chain links TRBV4-1 with TRBJ2-7; D is unclear. CDR1 and CDR2 from the germline V gene are MGHRA and YSYEKL. Trimming took off 0 bases at V and 4 bases at J, with 13 bases between the two ends. This CDR3 has 15 residues. In nucleotides, the CDR3 is TGCGCCAGCAGCCAAGAAAAAAACCCCACTTACGAGCAGTACTTC. Translation gives CASSQEKNPTYEQYF.

This clonotype was picked up many times. The V gene is TRBV11-2, the J gene TRBJ2-1, with 12 bases matching TRBD2. V lost 1 base, J lost 9 bases, and 13 bases stayed unmatched. This CDR3 region has 18 residues. Per germline, CDR1 SGHAT and CDR2 FQNNGV. The CDR3 sequence: CASSLAPASGRALGEQFF. The CDR3, as DNA: TGTGCCAGCAGCTTAGCCCCCGCTAGCGGGAGGGCCCTTGGTGAGCAGTTCTTC.

This clonotype was found many times. The chain links TRBV11-2 to TRBJ2-7, with TRBD2 matching 8 bases. Germline V gives CDR1 SGHAT, CDR2 FQNNGV. The CDR3 runs to 17 residues. V was clipped by 1 base and J by 2 bases; unmatched bases: 10. CDR3 sequence (DNA): TGTGCCAGCAGCTTAGCTCAAGGGGGACTAGACGCCTACGAGCAGTACTTC. Translated, it gives CASSLAQGGLDAYEQYF.

This clonotype was seen a single time. Being one base from a much bigger clone, this may be a read error. The chain is built from TRBV5-1 and TRBJ2-1, with D possibly matching TRBD1 (5 bases). V lost 4 bases, J lost 3 bases, and 14 bases lay in between. Germline V gene sequence: CDR1 SGHRS, CDR2 YFSETQ. The CDR3 is 15 amino acids. The CDR3 nucleotides read TGCGCCAGCAGCATAGGGGATAGCTTCTACAATGAGCAGTTCTTC. Protein: CASSIGDSFYNEQFF.

There are many counts of this clonotype. The CDR3 is CASSFSVETQYF. The CDR3 DNA reads as TGTGCCAGCAGTTTCTCGGTGGAGACCCAGTACTTC. V is TRBV28 and J is TRBJ2-5; D unresolved. The V gene's germline CDR1 is MDHEN and CDR2 SYDVKM. This CDR3 has 12 residues. V lost 3 bases to trimming and J lost 5 bases, with 7 bases between them.

This clonotype has ten or more counts. V and J are TRBV6-1 and TRBJ2-7; 7 nucleotides align to TRBD2. The V gene end was trimmed by 7 bases and the J gene end by 6 bases; junction bases not matched to a gene: 9. The V gene's germline CDR1 is MNHNS and CDR2 SASEGT. This CDR3 has 13 amino acids. The CDR3 DNA follows: TGTGCCAGCACGGTGGTAATAGCGGGCGAGCAGTACTTC. Protein product: CASTVVIAGEQYF.

This clonotype was recorded a few times. The CDR3 coding sequence is TGCAGCGTTGACCCTGGATACAATGAGCAGTTCTTC. Translating gives CSVDPGYNEQFF. The J gene is TRBJ2-1, the V gene TRBV29-1, with D unclear. Germline V gives CDR1 SQVTM, CDR2 ANQGSEA. The V and J ends lost 3 bases and 4 bases respectively, with 7 bases between them. This CDR3 comprises 12 residues.

This clonotype was seen at least ten times. V is TRBV29-1 and J is TRBJ1-2; D might be TRBD1 (6 bases). The V and J ends lost 6 bases and 2 bases respectively, with 16 bases between them. The CDR3 consists of 14 residues. Germline CDR1 reads SQVTM; CDR2 reads ANQGSEA. CDR3 nucleotides: TGCAGCGTGAAACAGGGTTCCGGGAACTATGGCTACACCTTC. This sequence encodes CSVKQGSGNYGYTF. Using reference TRBV29-1 and TRBJ1-2 for the parts outside the CDR3, the full variable domain is SAVISQKPSRDICQRGTSLTIQCQVDSQVTMMFWYRQQPGQSLTLIATANQGSEATYESGFVIDKFPISRPNLTFSTLTVSNMSPEDSSIYLCSVKQGSGNYGYTFGSGTRLTVV.

This clonotype was found many times. The chain carries TRBV15 and TRBJ1-6; no firm D call. Germline CDR1 and CDR2: LNHNV and YYDKDF (reference sequence). The CDR3 extends over 16 amino acids. With 3 bases removed from V and 9 bases from J, the gap between germline ends came to 18 bases. CDR3 bases: TGTGCCACCAGCAGGGCCGAGGTTGGGCCAACTTCACCCCTCCACTTT. Translated: CATSRAEVGPTSPLHF.

The sample holds many counts of this clonotype. The J gene is TRBJ1-1, the V gene TRBV6-5; a weak D match, TRBD1 (6 bases). CDR1 MNHEY and CDR2 SVGAGI come from the germline V gene. V lost 7 bases, J lost 2 bases, and 11 bases lay in between. This CDR3 is 13 amino acids long. CDR3 amino acids: CASTRGQNTEAFF. The CDR3 DNA is TGTGCCAGCACCAGGGGCCAAAACACTGAAGCTTTCTTT.

Many counts were recorded for this clonotype. The rearrangement uses TRBV6-5 and TRBJ2-3, with D perhaps assigned TRBD1 or TRBD2 (6 bases each). The germline V and J ends were trimmed by 7 bases and 7 bases, with 18 bases remaining between them. This CDR3 comprises 14 residues. Per the germline V gene, CDR1 is MNHEY and CDR2 is SVGAGI. CDR3 sequence reads: CASIGGQGLYTQYF. Here the CDR3 DNA reads TGTGCCAGCATTGGGGGGCAGGGGCTATATACGCAGTATTTT.

This clonotype occurred many times. The J gene is TRBJ1-5, the V gene TRBV25-1, with 7 bases that match TRBD1. CDR1 is MGHDK and CDR2 is SYGVNS in the germline V gene. The ends lost 9 bases at V and 7 bases at J; junction bases unmatched: 18. The CDR3 is 16 amino acids. The CDR3 sequence: CASEDNQQGRQQPQHF. CDR3 coding DNA: TGTGCCAGTGAGGATAATCAACAGGGGAGGCAGCAGCCCCAGCATTTT.

This clonotype was detected many times. The chain recombines TRBV7-9 with TRBJ2-3; no definite D call. CDR3 length: 13 amino acids. Germline-derived CDR1 and CDR2 are SEHNR and FQNEAQ (reference sequence). V was trimmed by 1 base and J by 11 bases, leaving 13 bases between them. CDR3 region: CASSLEQDRVQYF. CDR3 coding DNA: TGTGCCAGCAGCTTAGAGCAGGATAGAGTGCAGTATTTT.

The chain has TRBV7-9 and TRBJ1-3; a possible D gene is TRBD1 (6 bases). Germline CDR1 and CDR2: SEHNR and FQNEAQ (reference sequence). There are 13 residues in the CDR3. Trimming cost V 6 bases and J 0 bases, with 6 bases left between them. As DNA, the CDR3 is TGTGCCAGCAGAGGGGGCTCTGGAAACACCATATATTTT. This encodes CASRGGSGNTIYF.

Ten or more counts support this clonotype. V is TRBV5-1 and J is TRBJ2-3, with TRBD2 identical over 9 bases. This CDR3 contains 16 residues. Germline assignment: CDR1 SGHRS and CDR2 YFSETQ. The V and J ends lost 4 bases and 0 bases, in that order; junction bases with no gene match: 6. The CDR3 protein is CASSRKTSGSTDTQYF. As DNA, the CDR3 is TGCGCCAGCAGCCGAAAAACTAGCGGGAGCACAGATACGCAGTATTTT. Supplemented by reference TRBV5-1 and TRBJ2-3, the full variable domain reads KAGVTQTPRYLIKTRGQQVTLSCSPISGHRSVSWYQQTPGQGLQFLFEYFSETQRNKGNFPGRFSGRQFSNSRSEMNVSTLELGDSALYLCASSRKTSGSTDTQYFGPGTRLTVL.

This clonotype was seen many times. The chain uses TRBV9 and TRBJ2-5; D possibly uses TRBD1 or TRBD2 (5 bases each). Germline values: CDR1 SGDLS, CDR2 YYNGEE. The CDR3 has 12 amino acids. V was shortened by 3 bases and J by 7 bases, with 10 bases between the two germline ends. The CDR3 region is CASSGGEGTQYF. The CDR3 DNA is TGTGCCAGCAGCGGAGGGGAAGGGACCCAGTACTTC.

This clonotype was observed a few times. The chain carries TRBV29-1 and TRBJ2-7; 7 bases are shared with TRBD2. Germline assignment: CDR1 SQVTM and CDR2 ANQGSEA. J lost 2 bases, V lost 2 bases, and 18 bases had no gene match. The CDR3 is 18 residues long. The CDR3 here is CSVEKFGEGVGSPYEQYF. The CDR3 DNA sequence: TGCAGCGTTGAAAAATTCGGGGAGGGCGTAGGCAGCCCCTACGAGCAGTACTTC.

This clonotype occurred many times. The V call is TRBV5-1, the J call TRBJ2-5, with 15 bases aligning to TRBD2. Germline V gene sequence: CDR1 SGHRS, CDR2 YFSETQ. V gave up 0 bases and J gave up 4 bases; unmatched junction bases: 7. The CDR3 spans 18 residues. CDR3 sequence reads: CASSLDGTSGRRRETQYF. Written as DNA, the CDR3 is TGCGCCAGCAGCTTGGACGGGACTAGCGGGAGGAGGCGAGAGACCCAGTACTTC.

Only a few counts were recorded for this clonotype. The J gene is TRBJ2-1, the V gene TRBV19; 10 positions match TRBD1. V was pared by 8 bases and J by 4 bases, with 8 bases of the junction left unmatched. CDR1 and CDR2 from the germline V gene are LNHDA and SQIVND (reference sequence). CDR3 length: 15 residues. The CDR3 coding sequence is TGTGCCAGTGGGGGGACAGGGGTTCATTACAATGAGCAGTTCTTC. Protein: CASGGTGVHYNEQFF.

This clonotype appeared many times. V gene TRBV15 combines with J gene TRBJ1-2; a weak D match, TRBD1 (5 bases). V was shortened by 1 base and J by 8 bases, with 14 bases between the two germline ends. The germline CDR1 and CDR2 sequences are LNHNV and YYDKDF (reference sequence). The CDR3 runs 14 residues. CDR3 in DNA: TGTGCCACCAGCAGAGTGGAGGGGTCGGCGGGCTACACCTTC. Translated: CATSRVEGSAGYTF.